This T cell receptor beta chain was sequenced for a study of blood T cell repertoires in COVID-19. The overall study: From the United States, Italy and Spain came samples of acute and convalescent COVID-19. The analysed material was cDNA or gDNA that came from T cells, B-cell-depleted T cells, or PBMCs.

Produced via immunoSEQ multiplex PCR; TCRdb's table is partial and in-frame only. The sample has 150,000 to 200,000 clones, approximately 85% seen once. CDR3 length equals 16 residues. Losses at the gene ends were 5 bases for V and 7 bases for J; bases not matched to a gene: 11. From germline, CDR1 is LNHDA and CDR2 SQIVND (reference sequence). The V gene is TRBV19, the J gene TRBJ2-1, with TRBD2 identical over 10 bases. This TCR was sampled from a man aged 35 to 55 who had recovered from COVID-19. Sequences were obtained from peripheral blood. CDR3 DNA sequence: TGTGCCAGTAGTGTAGGAGCGGGAGGGCCGGGGAATGAGCAGTTCTTC. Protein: CASSVGAGGPGNEQFF.